This entry lists 16 T cell receptor beta chains sequenced from one sample in a study of OX40 agonist ivuxolimab in advanced cancers. TCRdb's copy holds only in-frame clones and misses some; the assay was immunoSEQ multiplex PCR. The profile covers tens of thousands of clones, with roughly 90% appearing a single time and roughly 1.2% taken by the ten largest. Material: CD4+ or CD8+ T cells sorted from blood, obtained in a trial of the OX40 agonist ivuxolimab. The receptors shown here come from an adult with an advanced solid tumor such as melanoma, head and neck, liver or kidney cancer.

The rearrangement uses TRBV5-5 and TRBJ2-1; D unclear. The V and J ends lost 6 bases and 0 bases respectively, with 13 bases between them. CDR3 length: 15 amino acids. Per the germline V gene, CDR1 is SGHKS and CDR2 is YYEKEE (reference sequence). CDR3 amino acids: CASTFASNSYNEQFF. CDR3 DNA sequence: TGTGCCAGCACCTTCGCTTCGAACTCCTACAATGAGCAGTTCTTC.

V and J are TRBV5-1 and TRBJ2-2; D call uncertain. CDR3 size: 13 residues. With 1 base removed from V and 5 bases from J, the gap between germline ends came to 6 bases. CDR1 is SGHRS and CDR2 is YFSETQ in the germline V gene. CDR3 amino acids: CASSLRETGELFF. The CDR3 DNA sequence: TGCGCCAGCAGCTTGAGGGAAACCGGGGAGCTGTTTTTT.

The J gene is TRBJ2-5, the V gene TRBV6-1, with D possibly TRBD2 on 6 matching bases. V lost 5 bases and J 1 base, leaving 14 bases between the germline ends. The CDR3 contains 15 residues. Germline loops: CDR1 MNHNS, CDR2 SASEGT. The CDR3 bases are TGTGCCAGCAGTCGGGCGGGGTCGGTCCAAGAGACCCAGTACTTC. As protein: CASSRAGSVQETQYF.

The rearrangement uses TRBV27 and TRBJ1-1; the match to TRBD1 covers 7 bases. The CDR3 has 17 amino acids. The germline CDR1 and CDR2 sequences are MNHEY and SMNVEV (reference sequence). After removal of 3 bases from V and 2 bases from J, the junction contained 12 bases not matched to a gene. The CDR3 loop is CASSFRVVTGSNTEAFF. As DNA, the CDR3 is TGTGCCAGCAGTTTCCGGGTGGTGACAGGGAGCAACACTGAAGCTTTCTTT.

The chain is built from TRBV10-3 and TRBJ1-5, with 7 bases matching TRBD1. The CDR3 consists of 16 residues. Germline-derived CDR1 and CDR2 are ENHRY and SYGVKD. J gave up 4 bases and V 10 bases, and 16 bases lay outside the gene matches. CDR3 protein: CATASIGTELNQPQHF. The CDR3 region has the DNA TGTGCCACCGCATCAATAGGGACAGAGCTAAATCAGCCCCAGCATTTT.

The chain carries TRBV7-3 and TRBJ2-1; 10 positions match TRBD1. Trimming removed 5 bases from V and 6 bases from J; junction bases left unmatched: 10. In germline, CDR1 is SGHTA, CDR2 FQGTGA. The CDR3 consists of 16 residues. The DNA of the CDR3 is TGTGCCAGCAGCCCCGGTGCGGGACAGGGGACCAATGAGCAGTTCTTC. Translation: CASSPGAGQGTNEQFF.

This chain's CDR3 is CASSAGTRYNEQFF. The CDR3 DNA follows: TGTGCCAGCAGCGCGGGGACTAGATACAATGAGCAGTTCTTC. The chain links TRBV9 to TRBJ2-1; TRBD2 matches 8 bases. Germline-derived CDR1 and CDR2 are SGDLS and YYNGEE. Losses at the gene ends were 3 bases for V and 4 bases for J; bases not matched to a gene: 3. CDR3 length: 14 amino acids.

This clone was counted between two and nine times. The chain links TRBV28 to TRBJ2-5, with D hard to call. The CDR3 spans 12 residues. CDR1 and CDR2 from the germline V gene are MDHEN and SYDVKM. V lost 4 bases and J 9 bases, leaving 12 bases between the germline ends. CDR3 sequence reads: CASSSIRNPQYF. CDR3 sequence (DNA): TGTGCCAGCAGTTCCATCCGTAACCCCCAGTACTTC.

This chain links TRBV18 with TRBJ1-1; perhaps TRBD1 as D (5 bases). Trimming removed 2 bases from V and 4 bases from J, with 14 bases in between. The CDR3 is 15 amino acids. Germline-derived CDR1 and CDR2 are KGHSH and LQKENI. The CDR3, as DNA: TGTGCCAGCTCACCAATTGAGGGGAAAAGCACTGAAGCTTTCTTT. Translating it yields CASSPIEGKSTEAFF.

The table lists this clone with a few counts. V usage is TRBV6-5 and J usage is TRBJ2-1, with a tentative D call TRBD1 (6 bases). CDR3 size: 16 residues. The germline V gene encodes CDR1 MNHEY and CDR2 SVGAGI. Between the trimmed V and J ends, which lost 0 bases and 6 bases, there was a span of 15 bases. The CDR3 DNA reads as TGTGCCAGCAGTTACTCCTACAGGGAAGATAGCAATGAGCAGTTCTTC. It yields the protein CASSYSYREDSNEQFF.

The chain joins TRBV7-9 to TRBJ1-2; 10 bases line up with TRBD1. Per germline, CDR1 SEHNR and CDR2 FQNEAQ (reference sequence). J gave up 7 bases and V 1 base, and 6 bases lay outside the gene matches. CDR3 size: 15 residues. The CDR3 sequence: CASSLGQGARVGYTF. The CDR3 nucleotides read TGTGCCAGCAGCTTAGGACAGGGGGCGCGGGTTGGCTACACCTTC.

This clone was picked up a small number of times. J is TRBJ2-3 and V is TRBV10-3; 16 nucleotides align to TRBD2. CDR1 is ENHRY and CDR2 is SYGVKD in the germline V gene. CDR3 size: 17 residues. With 3 bases clipped from V and 4 bases from J, the junction kept 4 bases outside the gene matches. The CDR3 here is CAISDGTSGRAPDTQYF. The CDR3 DNA is TGTGCCATCAGTGACGGGACTAGCGGGAGGGCCCCAGATACGCAGTATTTT.

The rearrangement links TRBV29-1 to TRBJ1-1; D gene unclear. Germline V gives CDR1 SQVTM, CDR2 ANQGSEA. The CDR3 runs to 8 residues. Between the trimmed V and J ends, which lost 6 bases and 6 bases, there was a span of 2 bases. The CDR3 DNA reads as TGCAGCGTCGCTGAAGCTTTCTTT. This codes for CSVAEAFF.

This clone was recorded only once. V usage is TRBV5-8 and J usage is TRBJ2-5; 8 bases agree with TRBD2. The V and J ends lost 3 bases and 4 bases, in that order; junction bases with no gene match: 11. CDR1 and CDR2 (germline): SGHTS, YDEGEE. The CDR3 contains 16 residues. The CDR3 DNA reads TGTGCCAGCAGCTATCGCCGGGTCGCGGGAGGAGAGACCCAGTACTTC. Translating gives CASSYRRVAGGETQYF.

V gene TRBV9 combines with J gene TRBJ1-2; 9 bases match TRBD1. V shed 3 bases and J 8 bases; nucleotides not matched to a gene: 5. CDR1 SGDLS and CDR2 YYNGEE come from the germline V gene. The CDR3 has 13 amino acids. The CDR3 coding sequence is TGTGCCAGCAGCGCAACAGGGGGCGCGGGCTACACCTTC. Translating gives CASSATGGAGYTF.

The rearrangement links TRBV6-5 to TRBJ2-1; D gene unclear. The CDR3 loop spans 15 amino acids. CDR1 MNHEY and CDR2 SVGAGI come from the germline V gene. The V end was cut by 2 bases, the J end by 6 bases, with 14 bases between. CDR3 bases: TGTGCCAGCAGTTACGACTCGAGTTCGTTCAATGAGCAGTTCTTC. Its protein product is CASSYDSSSFNEQFF.